The subject of this entry is one T cell receptor beta chain. One junction end disagrees with the germline gene, perhaps due to a read error. The time point was: newly diagnosed GD, antithyroid drugs for less than 3 months. PBMCs were the source of the RNA used for TCR sequencing. TCR beta libraries were built with iRepertoire HTBI primers and Arm-PCR of CDR3 regions. TCRdb analysed the multiplex PCR reads with MiXCR anew, one entry per CDR3 protein. This table holds a few hundred thousand distinct CDR3 sequences, 16% found once. Germline V CDR1 and CDR2: WNHNN, SYGVQD (reference sequence). The CDR3 contains 17 residues. The data derive from a study of regulatory T cells in long-lasting Graves disease. The data also belong to a second study, concerning T cells in Graves' hyperthyroidism and ophthalmopathy. From that paper: Expanded thyroid clonotypes (above 0.001) were mostly also found in blood.

The sequencing used peripheral blood mononuclear cells (PBMCs), collected at new diagnosis, from a patient treated with antithyroid drugs. The sequence was collected from a woman under 30 with Graves disease. The rearrangement joins TRBV10-1 to TRBJ2-1; TRBD2 agrees at 10 bases. The CDR3 protein is CASSETSGKSSYNEQFF. In nucleotides, the CDR3 is TGCGCCAGCAGTGAGACTAGCGGGAAAAGCTCCTACAACGAGCAGTTCTTC.